This TCR beta chain was captured by sequencing in a study of T cell clones after liver transplantation (dated by TCRdb to 2018 to 2020). As for the study more broadly: ITN030ST, the source of the samples, was a randomized trial that attempted immunosuppression withdrawal within 2 years of liver transplantation. Third party-reactive TCRbeta sequences from pre-transplant MLRs were also identified as an antigen-independent comparator for donor-reactive sequences. Donor-reactive T cell clones were identified by TCRbeta sequencing after a pre-transplant mixed lymphocyte reaction and then tracked in post-transplant blood. Of the eight recipients, a few were HCV-positive, while the remaining recipients had been transplanted for non-autoimmune, non-viral indications. Tolerance was defined as complete immunosuppression withdrawal for at least one year with no rise in liver enzymes beyond twice the upper limit of normal. Until randomization at 12-24 months post-transplant, subjects were given standard immunosuppression, with no induction therapy. A cohort of 8 liver transplant recipients was studied, of whom 3 were classified as tolerant and 5 as non-tolerant. Blood samples were collected pre-transplant, pre-randomization before withdrawal, and post-randomization after either complete withdrawal or failed withdrawal.

Unstimulated PBMCs, after thawing, were stained for CD3, CD4 and CD8 and then FACS-sorted into CD3+CD4+ and CD3+CD8+ populations. Randomization to immunosuppression withdrawal applied to every one of the 8 studied subjects. Genomic DNA was isolated with the Qiagen DNeasy Blood and Tissue Kit. From cysteine to phenylalanine, the CDR3 is 13 amino acids long. Of the read, only the CDR3 DNA is kept; its 39 bases are in frame from base 1. In the germline V gene, CDR1 corresponds to MNHNS and CDR2 to SASEGT. Clipping removes 7 bases from V and 5 bases from J, with 3 as the unmatched junction base count. General conclusions and limits of the study: In most of the 8 subjects, regardless of tolerance or HCV status, circulating donor-reactive CD4 TCRbeta sequences dropped significantly post-transplant. The conclusions were preliminary, being limited by small, heterogeneous patient numbers and by non-standardized post-transplant time points. In a couple of subjects, low numbers of available donor cells limited the measurable donor-reactive repertoire. Once repertoire turnover was taken into account, donor-reactive detection showed a significant reduction for CD4 in 7 of 8 subjects and for CD8 in 8 of 8. A greater decline was seen for donor-reactive sequences than for third party-reactive sequences, suggesting partial antigen-specific deletion unrelated to withdrawal success. Because allograft tissue specimens were not available, migration of donor-reactive T cells into the graft, rather than deletion, may have occurred.

Concerning this clone itself: No antigen is known for it. Base qualities are not provided; no much larger clone lies one nucleotide away.

High-throughput TCRbeta CDR3 sequencing of frozen genomic DNA was performed by immunoSEQ, including PCR amplification, mapping, bias correction and internal controls. Per the authors' processing: Only productive rearrangements were retained, with each unique TCRbeta sequence defined by its CDR3 nucleotide sequence together with its V and J gene. A sequence counted as donor-reactive only if the sequence showed at least 5-fold expansion in CFSE-low cells compared with unstimulated pre-transplant cells and had a frequency of at least 0.01%. Per-subject minimum frequency thresholds, based on the lowest-template unstimulated sample, ensured at least 90% detection power. Jensen-Shannon divergence between the top 1000 TCRbeta sequences after and before transplant was used to measure repertoire turnover. Two-sided Fisher's exact tests were used to test for changes in how often donor-reactive sequences were detected. The table comes from immuneACCESS by way of TCRdb, which keeps in-frame sequences with V and J called. Part of the clones is missing from these tables; in studies checked, under half for an unresolved V gene and the rest for unknown reasons. The V and J calls and the clone size are those of that table, but D and trimming were determined from the DNA. Recorded for this sample are more than 95,000 clones; 80% to 90% of them occurred a single time. The ten biggest clones cover approximately 2.8% of the sample.

The sample here was CD4+ T cells from blood, taken around 48 months after liver transplant. The receptor's source is a human patient who received a liver transplant. Some T cells seen after a transplant may have their origin in the graft donor. The chain is made from TRBV6-1 and TRBJ1-1; a stretch of 11 junction bases matches TRBD1. The nucleotides read TGTGCCAGCAAGGACAGGGGGCTAACTGAAGCTTTCTTT. This gives the protein CASKDRGLTEAFF.